The 32 T cell receptor beta chains presented below share a single source sample, sequenced in a study of OX40 agonist ivuxolimab in advanced cancers. Profiling relied on immunoSEQ multiplex PCR, and the TCRdb table lists in-frame clones only, not all of them. The sample contains tens of thousands of clones, approximately 90% of which appear only once. The sample in question was CD4+ or CD8+ T cells sorted from blood, obtained in a trial of the OX40 agonist ivuxolimab. The receptor source for this set is an adult with an advanced solid tumor such as melanoma, head and neck, liver or kidney cancer.

V is TRBV9 and J is TRBJ1-1; TRBD1 agrees at 9 bases. CDR3 length: 18 residues. The germline gives CDR1 SGDLS, CDR2 YYNGEE. V shed 6 bases, J shed 0 bases, and the junction held 15 bases outside the gene matches. This CDR3 reads CASTQLGGTGIMNTEAFF. The CDR3 DNA follows: TGTGCCAGCACCCAACTGGGGGGGACAGGGATCATGAACACTGAAGCTTTCTTT.

The chain employs TRBV5-6 and TRBJ1-3; TRBD1 aligns across 7 bases. The CDR3 covers 17 residues. Germline CDR1 is SGHDT and CDR2 is YYEEEE. J lost 0 bases, V lost 2 bases, and 8 bases had no gene match. In DNA, the CDR3 is TGTGCCAGCAGCTTAAGGCAGGGGGGCTTCTCTGGAAACACCATATATTTT. Amino acid sequence: CASSLRQGGFSGNTIYF.

J is TRBJ2-2 and V is TRBV27; TRBD2 might be the D (5 bases). Between the trimmed V and J ends, which lost 10 bases and 3 bases, there was a span of 15 bases. The CDR3 sequence is 14 residues long. The germline gives CDR1 MNHEY, CDR2 SMNVEV (reference sequence). CDR3 region: CATRGRADTGELFF. The CDR3 DNA follows: TGTGCCACCCGGGGTAGGGCTGACACCGGGGAGCTGTTTTTT.

Of note for this clone: An end of the junction differs from the germline gene, which may be a read error. The chain is built from TRBV7-7 and TRBJ2-5; D not resolved. The length of the CDR3 is 13 residues. Germline V lookup: CDR1 SSHAT, CDR2 FNYEAQ (reference sequence). CDR3 bases: TGTGCTAGCAGCTTTGGGCCTCAAGAGACCCAGTACTTC. This codes for CASSFGPQETQYF.

J is TRBJ2-7 and V is TRBV10-2; no reliable D call. CDR1 is WSHSY and CDR2 is SAAADI in the germline V gene. The ends were cut back, 8 bases at V and 3 bases at J, with 17 bases in the middle. The CDR3 covers 14 residues. CDR3 region: CASENIGSDYEQYF. The CDR3, as DNA: TGCGCCAGCGAAAACATCGGATCGGACTACGAGCAGTACTTC.

This clone was found once. The genes are TRBV27 and TRBJ2-3; 11 positions match TRBD2. This CDR3 is 15 amino acids long. V lost 3 bases, J lost 3 bases, and 2 bases stayed unmatched. In germline, CDR1 is MNHEY, CDR2 SMNVEV (reference sequence). CDR3 protein: CASSFGTSGTDTQYF. DNA of the CDR3: TGTGCCAGCAGTTTCGGGACTAGCGGAACAGATACGCAGTATTTT.

The chain combines TRBV6-1 with TRBJ2-1, with 15 bases fitting TRBD2. Germline CDR1 and CDR2: MNHNS and SASEGT. This CDR3 region has 19 residues. Losses at the gene ends were 3 bases for V and 3 bases for J; bases not matched to a gene: 9. The CDR3 nucleotides read TGTGCCAGCAGTGAGGCCCCGGGACTAGCGGGAGGCCTCTACAATGAGCAGTTCTTC. Its protein is CASSEAPGLAGGLYNEQFF.

V is TRBV19 and J is TRBJ2-2; 9 bases are a match to TRBD2. CDR3 length equals 16 residues. From germline, CDR1 is LNHDA and CDR2 SQIVND (reference sequence). Losses at the gene ends were 7 bases for V and 2 bases for J; bases not matched to a gene: 8. The CDR3 loop is CASNAGGWINTGELFF. The CDR3 DNA reads as TGTGCCAGTAACGCGGGAGGGTGGATAAACACCGGGGAGCTGTTTTTT.

The V and J genes are TRBV5-8 and TRBJ2-3; TRBD2 matches 13 bases. Trimming removed 0 bases from V and 6 bases from J; junction bases left unmatched: 1. The CDR3 covers 15 residues. From germline, CDR1 is SGHTS and CDR2 YDEGEE. The CDR3 sequence: CASSLGTSGSDTQYF. DNA for the CDR3: TGTGCCAGCAGCTTGGGGACTAGCGGGAGTGATACGCAGTATTTT.

The CDR3 protein is CASGDSGFGSYNEQFF. The DNA for the CDR3 is TGTGCTAGTGGGGACTCAGGGTTCGGGTCCTACAATGAGCAGTTCTTC. The J gene is TRBJ2-1, the V gene TRBV12-5; tentatively, D is TRBD1 or TRBD2 (5 bases each). This CDR3 has 16 amino acids. Germline CDR1 is LGHNT and CDR2 is FRNRAP. V gave up 6 bases and J gave up 1 base, with 16 bases separating them.

V gene TRBV4-1 combines with J gene TRBJ2-2; TRBD1 is a possible D gene (5 bases). Trimming removed 0 bases at V and 5 bases at J, with 10 bases between. The CDR3 sequence is 15 residues long. CDR1 and CDR2 from the germline V gene are MGHRA and YSYEKL. CDR3 DNA sequence: TGCGCCAGCAGCCAAGATCAGGGCCCAACCGGGGAGCTGTTTTTT. Translation: CASSQDQGPTGELFF.

The V gene is TRBV15, the J gene TRBJ2-7; the match to TRBD1 covers 8 bases. Germline V gene sequence: CDR1 LNHNV, CDR2 YYDKDF (reference sequence). The CDR3 extends over 16 amino acids. J was trimmed by 0 bases and V by 2 bases; bases with no gene match: 6. The CDR3 DNA reads as TGTGCCACCAGCAGATCCGGGACAGGTCCCTCCTACGAGCAGTACTTC. Translated: CATSRSGTGPSYEQYF.

V gene TRBV6-4 combines with J gene TRBJ2-3, with D tentatively TRBD2 (6 bases). CDR3 length equals 15 residues. Germline V gene data show CDR1 as MRHNA and CDR2 as SNTAGT. V was trimmed by 3 bases and J by 2 bases, leaving 12 bases between them. CDR3 coding DNA: TGTGCCAGCAGTGATGGTGGGAGGAACACAGATACGCAGTATTTT. This codes for CASSDGGRNTDTQYF.

CDR3 coding DNA: TGTGCCAGCAGCCACCCGACAGGGAGCTCCTACAATGAGCAGTTCTTC. Protein: CASSHPTGSSYNEQFF. The J gene is TRBJ2-1, the V gene TRBV13; 7 bases map to TRBD1. This CDR3 contains 16 residues. The V segment lost 5 bases and the J segment 0 bases; nucleotides outside the gene matches: 7. The germline V gene has CDR1 PRHDT and CDR2 FYEKMQ (reference sequence).

The gene calls are TRBV6-5 and TRBJ1-2; D is unresolved. The V end was cut by 10 bases, the J end by 0 bases, with 12 bases between. The CDR3 has 13 residues. Germline lookup yields CDR1 MNHEY and CDR2 SVGAGI. The CDR3 nucleotides read TGTGCCACCCAGTCCGCAGCTAACTATGGCTACACCTTC. Translation: CATQSAANYGYTF.

The rearrangement uses TRBV14 and TRBJ2-6, with 8 bases that match TRBD2. The CDR3 totals 18 residues. Trimming removed 4 bases from V and 2 bases from J; junction bases left unmatched: 10. Germline CDR1 reads SGHDN; CDR2 reads FVKESK. CDR3 sequence (DNA): TGTGCCAGCAGCCCGTGGACTAGCCAGGGCCCTGGGGCCAACGTCCTGACTTTC. This codes for CASSPWTSQGPGANVLTF.

The rearrangement joins TRBV6-1 to TRBJ1-5; D call uncertain. The CDR3 totals 16 residues. Germline loops: CDR1 MNHNS, CDR2 SASEGT. V lost 2 bases, J lost 2 bases, and 13 bases lay in between. The CDR3 sequence: CASSETLTSGNQPQHF. CDR3 nucleotides: TGTGCCAGCAGTGAAACCCTTACGTCGGGCAATCAGCCCCAGCATTTT.

The gene calls are TRBV27 and TRBJ2-7; TRBD2 is a possible D gene (5 bases). The germline V gene encodes CDR1 MNHEY and CDR2 SMNVEV (reference sequence). Between the trimmed V and J ends, which lost 6 bases and 1 base, there was a span of 19 bases. CDR3 length equals 16 residues. CDR3 sequence: CASSPFAGLGSYEQYF. CDR3 bases: TGTGCCAGCAGCCCCTTTGCGGGCCTGGGATCCTACGAGCAGTACTTC.

Only one count was recorded for this clone. The chain carries TRBV28 and TRBJ2-7; TRBD1 might be the D (5 bases). Deletions cut 1 base from V and 1 base from J, with 11 bases between. The CDR3 runs 15 residues. The germline gives CDR1 MDHEN, CDR2 SYDVKM. The CDR3 coding sequence is TGTGCCAGCAGTTTATACCTAGACAGTTCCTACGAGCAGTACTTC. It specifies CASSLYLDSSYEQYF.

This chain uses TRBV7-9 with TRBJ2-7; a possible D gene is TRBD1 (6 bases). The length of the CDR3 is 14 residues. V shed 4 bases and J shed 4 bases, with 14 bases lying between them. Germline CDR1 and CDR2: SEHNR and FQNEAQ (reference sequence). The CDR3 sequence is CASSSPTGSYEQYF. CDR3 sequence (DNA): TGTGCCAGCAGCTCCCCCACAGGGTCGTACGAGCAGTACTTC.

The rearrangement joins TRBV14 to TRBJ2-7; D may be TRBD2 (5 bases). The CDR3 length is 15 residues. The V end was cut by 5 bases, the J end by 1 base, with 15 bases between. Germline-derived CDR1 and CDR2 are SGHDN and FVKESK. The CDR3 region is CASSAIPWESYEQYF. CDR3 sequence (DNA): TGTGCCAGCAGCGCTATTCCGTGGGAGTCCTACGAGCAGTACTTC. The variable domain in full, with the rest retrieved from reference TRBV14 and TRBJ2-7, is EAGVTQFPSHSVIEKGQTVTLRCDPISGHDNLYWYRRVMGKEIKFLLHFVKESKQDESGMPNNRFLAERTGGTYSTLKVQPAELEDSGVYFCASSAIPWESYEQYFGPGTRLTVT.

This chain connects TRBV2 to TRBJ2-1; maybe TRBD2 (5 bases). From germline, CDR1 is SNHLY and CDR2 FYNNEI. This CDR3 region has 13 residues. The V gene lost 8 bases and the J gene lost 8 bases, with 16 bases spanning the gap. CDR3 nucleotides: TGTGCCAGCGGACTGATGGCGGGCGATGAGCAGTTCTTC. The encoded protein is CASGLMAGDEQFF.

V and J are TRBV28 and TRBJ2-7; D gene unclear. V lost 6 bases, J lost 6 bases, and 12 bases lay in between. The CDR3 contains 12 residues. The V gene's germline CDR1 is MDHEN and CDR2 SYDVKM. The CDR3 DNA follows: TGTGCCAGCAGCCCCGACCCCTCCGAGCAGTACTTC. It yields the protein CASSPDPSEQYF. The variable domain in full, completed from reference TRBV28 and TRBJ2-7, reads DVKVTQSSRYLVKRTGEKVFLECVQDMDHENMFWYRQDPGLGLRLIYFSYDVKMKEKGDIPEGYSVSREKKERFSLILESASTNQTSMYLCASSPDPSEQYFGPGTRLTVT.

CDR3 nucleotides: TGTGCCTGGAGTGGCGGCACAGATACGCAGTATTTT. Encoded protein: CAWSGGTDTQYF. V is TRBV30 and J is TRBJ2-3, with D uncertain. The length of the CDR3 is 12 residues. V was shortened by 1 base and J by 1 base, with 3 bases between the two germline ends. CDR1 GTSNPN and CDR2 SVGIG come from the germline V gene (reference sequence).

The chain is built from TRBV11-2 and TRBJ2-1; maybe TRBD1 (5 bases). Per the germline V gene, CDR1 is SGHAT and CDR2 is FQNNGV. The V and J ends lost 1 base and 4 bases respectively, with 14 bases between them. This CDR3 contains 16 residues. CDR3 region: CASSLVGVTLYNEQFF. CDR3 DNA sequence: TGTGCCAGCAGCTTAGTAGGGGTCACCTTGTACAATGAGCAGTTCTTC. Looking up the rest from reference TRBV11-2 and TRBJ2-1 gives the full variable domain: EAGVAQSPRYKIIEKRQSVAFWCNPISGHATLYWYQQILGQGPKLLIQFQNNGVVDDSQLPKDRFSAERLKGVDSTLKIQPAKLEDSAVYLCASSLVGVTLYNEQFFGPGTRLTVL.

The chain links TRBV11-2 to TRBJ1-4; D is ambiguous. The CDR3 length is 15 residues. Germline V gene data show CDR1 as SGHAT and CDR2 as FQNNGV. V lost 1 base, J lost 4 bases, and 10 bases lay in between. The CDR3 region is CASSLVRFHNEKLFF. For the CDR3, the DNA is TGTGCCAGCAGCTTAGTCCGATTTCATAATGAAAAACTGTTTTTT.

For the CDR3, the DNA is TGTGCCAGCAGTGCGGCTAGCGGTGTTCAAGAGACCCAGTACTTC. Translated: CASSAASGVQETQYF. This sequence joins TRBV28 and TRBJ2-5; 7 bases map to TRBD2. The CDR3 sequence is 15 residues long. In germline, CDR1 is MDHEN, CDR2 SYDVKM. The ends lost 5 bases at V and 2 bases at J; junction bases unmatched: 8.

The chain uses TRBV10-3 and TRBJ2-7, with D perhaps TRBD2 (6 bases). With 3 bases removed from V and 3 bases from J, the gap between germline ends came to 15 bases. This CDR3 region has 15 residues. Germline CDR1 is ENHRY and CDR2 is SYGVKD. This chain's CDR3 is CAISDMEEGLYEQYF. The CDR3 DNA is TGTGCCATCAGTGACATGGAGGAGGGGCTCTACGAGCAGTACTTC.

V and J are TRBV7-6 and TRBJ1-1; TRBD1 matches 7 bases. V lost 6 bases and J lost 4; bases outside the gene matches: 8. Germline lookup yields CDR1 SGHVS and CDR2 FNYEAQ. The CDR3 runs to 14 residues. CDR3 nucleotide sequence: TGTGCCAGCAGTTTGACCGCAGGGGGCACTGAAGCTTTCTTT. Translating gives CASSLTAGGTEAFF.

The chain recombines TRBV13 with TRBJ1-2; D unclear. The germline CDR1 and CDR2 sequences are PRHDT and FYEKMQ (reference sequence). This CDR3 has 15 amino acids. V lost 5 bases and J 3 bases, leaving 16 bases between the germline ends. The CDR3, as DNA: TGTGCCAGCAGCCCCGGACTGGGGAGGGACTATGGCTACACCTTC. It specifies CASSPGLGRDYGYTF. Full variable domain (outside the CDR3, taken from reference TRBV13 and TRBJ1-2): AAGVIQSPRHLIKEKRETATLKCYPIPRHDTVYWYQQGPGQDPQFLISFYEKMQSDKGSIPDRFSAQQFSDYHSELNMSSLELGDSALYFCASSPGLGRDYGYTFGSGTRLTVV.

The chain carries TRBV28 and TRBJ1-2; unclear D gene. V was pared by 7 bases and J by 7 bases, with 10 bases between. The CDR3 contains 11 residues. The V gene's germline CDR1 is MDHEN and CDR2 SYDVKM. The CDR3 spells CASTMYGGYTF. CDR3 DNA: TGTGCCAGCACCATGTACGGTGGCTACACCTTC.

The CDR3 spells CASSLIREGADTQYF. The CDR3 nucleotides are TGCGCCAGCAGCTTGATTCGGGAGGGGGCAGATACGCAGTATTTT. The chain has TRBV5-1 and TRBJ2-3; the match to TRBD2 covers 8 bases. The J segment lost 4 bases and the V segment lost 1 base, leaving 5 bases of the junction unmatched. Germline V gene sequence: CDR1 SGHRS, CDR2 YFSETQ. CDR3 size: 15 residues.